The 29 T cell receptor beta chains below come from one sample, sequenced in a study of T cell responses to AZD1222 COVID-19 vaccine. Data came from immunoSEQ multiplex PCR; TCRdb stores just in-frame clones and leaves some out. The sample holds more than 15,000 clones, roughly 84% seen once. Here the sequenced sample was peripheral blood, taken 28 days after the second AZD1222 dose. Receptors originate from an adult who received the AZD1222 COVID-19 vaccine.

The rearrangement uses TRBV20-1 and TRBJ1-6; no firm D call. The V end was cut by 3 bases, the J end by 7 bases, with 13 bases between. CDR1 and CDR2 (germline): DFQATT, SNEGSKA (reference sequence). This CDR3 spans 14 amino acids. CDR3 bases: TGCAGTGCTAGTTCGCCGGGCAACAATTCACCCCTCCACTTT. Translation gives CSASSPGNNSPLHF.

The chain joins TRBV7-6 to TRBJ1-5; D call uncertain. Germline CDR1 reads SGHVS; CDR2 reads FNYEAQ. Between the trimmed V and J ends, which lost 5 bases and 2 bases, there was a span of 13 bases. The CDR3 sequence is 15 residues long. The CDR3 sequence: CASSPYRARNQPQHF. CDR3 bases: TGTGCCAGCAGCCCGTACCGGGCCCGCAATCAGCCCCAGCATTTT. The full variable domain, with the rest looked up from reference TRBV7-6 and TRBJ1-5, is GAGVSQSPRYKVTKRGQDVALRCDPISGHVSLYWYRQALGQGPEFLTYFNYEAQQDKSGLPNDRFSAERPEGSISTLTIQRTEQRDSAMYRCASSPYRARNQPQHFGDGTRLSIL.

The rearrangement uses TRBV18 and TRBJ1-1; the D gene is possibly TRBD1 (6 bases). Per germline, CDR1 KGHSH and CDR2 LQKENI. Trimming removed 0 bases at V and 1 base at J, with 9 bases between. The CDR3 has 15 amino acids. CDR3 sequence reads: CASSPPGGENTEAFF. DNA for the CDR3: TGTGCCAGCTCACCACCGGGGGGCGAGAACACTGAAGCTTTCTTT.

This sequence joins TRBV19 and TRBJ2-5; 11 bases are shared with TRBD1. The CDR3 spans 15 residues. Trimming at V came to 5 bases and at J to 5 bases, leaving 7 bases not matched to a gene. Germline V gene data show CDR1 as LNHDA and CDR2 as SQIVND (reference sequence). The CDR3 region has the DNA TGTGCCAGTAGTCCATGGACAGGGGGCGGTGAGACCCAGTACTTC. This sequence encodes CASSPWTGGGETQYF. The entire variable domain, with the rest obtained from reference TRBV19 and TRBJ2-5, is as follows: DGGITQSPKYLFRKEGQNVTLSCEQNLNHDAMYWYRQDPGQGLRLIYYSQIVNDFQKGDIAEGYSVSREKKESFPLTVTSAQKNPTAFYLCASSPWTGGGETQYFGPGTRLLVL.

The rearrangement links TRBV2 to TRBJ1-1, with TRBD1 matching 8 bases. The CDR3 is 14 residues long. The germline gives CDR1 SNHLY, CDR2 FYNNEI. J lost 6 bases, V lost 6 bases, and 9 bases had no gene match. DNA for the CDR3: TGTGCCAGCAGAGCTCAGGGGGCCATACCTGAAGCTTTCTTT. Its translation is CASRAQGAIPEAFF.

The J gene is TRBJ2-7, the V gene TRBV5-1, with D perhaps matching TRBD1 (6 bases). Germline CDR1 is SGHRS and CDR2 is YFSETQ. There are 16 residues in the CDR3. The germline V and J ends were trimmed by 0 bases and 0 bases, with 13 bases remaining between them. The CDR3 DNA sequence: TGCGCCAGCAGCTTGGAGAGCAGGGGCGCCTCCTACGAGCAGTACTTC. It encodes CASSLESRGASYEQYF.

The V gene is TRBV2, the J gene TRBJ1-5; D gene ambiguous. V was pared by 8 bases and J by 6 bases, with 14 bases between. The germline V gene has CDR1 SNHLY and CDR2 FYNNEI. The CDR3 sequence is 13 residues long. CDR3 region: CASVGSRAQPQHF. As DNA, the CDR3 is TGTGCCAGCGTAGGATCCCGGGCTCAGCCCCAGCATTTT.

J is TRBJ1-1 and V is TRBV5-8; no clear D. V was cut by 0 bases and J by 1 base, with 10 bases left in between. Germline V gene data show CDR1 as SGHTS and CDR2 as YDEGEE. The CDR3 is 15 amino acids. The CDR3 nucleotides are TGTGCCAGCAGCTTGGCTGGACGCCAGAACACTGAAGCTTTCTTT. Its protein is CASSLAGRQNTEAFF.

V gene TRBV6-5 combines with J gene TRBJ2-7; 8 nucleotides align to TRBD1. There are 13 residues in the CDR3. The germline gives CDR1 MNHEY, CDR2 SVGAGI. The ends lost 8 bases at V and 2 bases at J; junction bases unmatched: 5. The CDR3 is CASWTGSTYEQYF. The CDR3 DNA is TGTGCCAGCTGGACAGGGTCTACCTACGAGCAGTACTTC.

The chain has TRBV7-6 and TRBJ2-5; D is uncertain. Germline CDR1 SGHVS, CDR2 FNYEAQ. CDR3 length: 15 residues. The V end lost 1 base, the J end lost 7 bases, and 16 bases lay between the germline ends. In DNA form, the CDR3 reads TGTGCCAGCAGCTTAGATCCTGGGTCAAAAGGGACCCAGTACTTC. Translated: CASSLDPGSKGTQYF.

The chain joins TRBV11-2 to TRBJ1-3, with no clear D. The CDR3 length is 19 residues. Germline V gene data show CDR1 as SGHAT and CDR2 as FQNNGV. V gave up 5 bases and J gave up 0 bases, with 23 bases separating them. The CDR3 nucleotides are TGTGCCAGCAGCCCCCTTGTGGTCCCTAATTCGGCCTCTGGAAACACCATATATTTT. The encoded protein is CASSPLVVPNSASGNTIYF.

CDR3 nucleotide sequence: TGCGCCAGCAGTGAGTCAGGACTAGCCTACTTC. Its translation is CASSESGLAYF. This sequence joins TRBV10-2 and TRBJ2-7, with TRBD2 identical over 8 bases. The CDR3 is 11 amino acids. With 0 bases clipped from V and 13 bases from J, the junction kept 2 bases outside the gene matches. CDR1 and CDR2 from the germline V gene are WSHSY and SAAADI.

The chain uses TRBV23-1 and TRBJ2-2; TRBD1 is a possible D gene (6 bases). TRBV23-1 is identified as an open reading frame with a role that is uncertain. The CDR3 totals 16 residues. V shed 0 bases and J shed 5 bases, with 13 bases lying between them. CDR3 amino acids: CASSQSEAGETGELFF. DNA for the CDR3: TGCGCCAGCAGTCAATCGGAGGCAGGGGAAACCGGGGAGCTGTTTTTT.

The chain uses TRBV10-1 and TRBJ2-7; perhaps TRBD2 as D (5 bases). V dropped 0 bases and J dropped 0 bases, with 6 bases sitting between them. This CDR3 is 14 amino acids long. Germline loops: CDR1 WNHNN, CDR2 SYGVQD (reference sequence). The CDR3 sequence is CASSESGSSYEQYF. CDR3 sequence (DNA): TGCGCCAGCAGTGAGTCAGGGAGCTCCTACGAGCAGTACTTC.

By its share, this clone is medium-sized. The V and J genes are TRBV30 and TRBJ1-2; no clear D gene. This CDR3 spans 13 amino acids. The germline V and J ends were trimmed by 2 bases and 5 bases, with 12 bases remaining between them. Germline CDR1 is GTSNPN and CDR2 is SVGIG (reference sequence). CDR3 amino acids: CAWSTERRYGYTF. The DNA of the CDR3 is TGTGCCTGGAGTACGGAGAGGAGGTATGGCTACACCTTC. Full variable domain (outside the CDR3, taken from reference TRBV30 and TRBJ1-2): SQTIHQWPATLVQPVGSPLSLECTVEGTSNPNLYWYRQAAGRGLQLLFYSVGIGQISSEVPQNLSASRPQDRQFILSSKKLLLSDSGFYLCAWSTERRYGYTFGSGTRLTVV.

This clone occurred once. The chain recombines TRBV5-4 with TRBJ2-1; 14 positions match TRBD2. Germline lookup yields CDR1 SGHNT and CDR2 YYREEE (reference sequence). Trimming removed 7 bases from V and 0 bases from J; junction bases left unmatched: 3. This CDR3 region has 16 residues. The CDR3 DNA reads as TGTGCCAGCCGACTAGCGGGAGGGCTCTCCTACAATGAGCAGTTCTTC. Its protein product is CASRLAGGLSYNEQFF.

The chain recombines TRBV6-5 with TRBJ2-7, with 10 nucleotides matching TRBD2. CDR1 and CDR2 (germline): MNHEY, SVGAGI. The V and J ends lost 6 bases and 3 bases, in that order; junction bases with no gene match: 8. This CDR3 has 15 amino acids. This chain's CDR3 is CASRTGLAEIYEQYF. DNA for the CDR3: TGTGCCAGCAGAACCGGACTAGCGGAGATCTACGAGCAGTACTTC.

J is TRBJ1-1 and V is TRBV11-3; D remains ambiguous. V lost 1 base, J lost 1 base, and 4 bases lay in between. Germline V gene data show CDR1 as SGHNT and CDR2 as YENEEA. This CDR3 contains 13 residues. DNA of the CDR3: TGTGCCAGCAGCTTAGGGAAGAACACTGAAGCTTTCTTT. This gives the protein CASSLGKNTEAFF.

Here the CDR3 reads CASSQIPYEQYF. In DNA, the CDR3 is TGTGCCAGCAGCCAGATACCCTACGAGCAGTACTTC. The V gene is TRBV2, the J gene TRBJ2-7; no clear D gene. CDR1 SNHLY and CDR2 FYNNEI come from the germline V gene. V gave up 6 bases and J gave up 2 bases, with 8 bases separating them. The CDR3 totals 12 residues.

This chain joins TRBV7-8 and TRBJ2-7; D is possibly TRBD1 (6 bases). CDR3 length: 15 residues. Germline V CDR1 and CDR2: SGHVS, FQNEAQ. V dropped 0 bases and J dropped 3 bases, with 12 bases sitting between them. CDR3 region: CASSLASQGSYEQYF. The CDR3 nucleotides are TGTGCCAGCAGCTTAGCTTCCCAGGGGAGCTACGAGCAGTACTTC. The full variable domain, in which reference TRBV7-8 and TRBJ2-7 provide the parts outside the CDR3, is GAGVSQSPRYKVAKRGQDVALRCDPISGHVSLFWYQQALGQGPEFLTYFQNEAQLDKSGLPSDRFFAERPEGSVSTLKIQRTQQEDSAVYLCASSLASQGSYEQYFGPGTRLTVT.

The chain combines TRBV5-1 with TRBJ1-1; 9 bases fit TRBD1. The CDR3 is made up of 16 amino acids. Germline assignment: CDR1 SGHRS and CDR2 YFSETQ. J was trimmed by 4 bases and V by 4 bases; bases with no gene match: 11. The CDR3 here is CASSAGQGLSFTEAFF. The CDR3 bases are TGCGCCAGCAGCGCCGGACAGGGGTTAAGTTTCACTGAAGCTTTCTTT.

The CDR3 loop reads CASSEAGGRNQPQHF. CDR3 DNA: TGTGCCAGCAGTGAAGCAGGGGGGCGCAATCAGCCCCAGCATTTT. The chain uses TRBV6-1 and TRBJ1-5, with D tentatively TRBD1 (6 bases). The V gene's germline CDR1 is MNHNS and CDR2 SASEGT. The CDR3 is 15 residues long. Trimming cost V 0 bases and J 2 bases, with 8 bases left between them.

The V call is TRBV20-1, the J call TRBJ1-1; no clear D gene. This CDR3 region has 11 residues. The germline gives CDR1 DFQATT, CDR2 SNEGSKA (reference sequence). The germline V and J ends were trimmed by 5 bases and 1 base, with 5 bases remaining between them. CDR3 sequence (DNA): TGCAGTGCTCCAGAGAACACTGAAGCTTTCTTT. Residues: CSAPENTEAFF.

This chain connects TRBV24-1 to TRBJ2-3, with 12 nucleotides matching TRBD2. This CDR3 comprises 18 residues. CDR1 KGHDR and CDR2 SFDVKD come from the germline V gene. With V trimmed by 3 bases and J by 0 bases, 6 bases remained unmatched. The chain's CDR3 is CATSDPQGLAGSTDTQYF. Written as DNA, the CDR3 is TGTGCCACCAGTGATCCCCAAGGACTAGCGGGGAGCACAGATACGCAGTATTTT.

In DNA, the CDR3 is TGTGCCAGCAGGACTTCTACGGGCTACAATGAGCAGTTCTTC. Translating gives CASRTSTGYNEQFF. This rearrangement joins TRBV27 to TRBJ2-1; no clear D. Trimming took off 6 bases at V and 3 bases at J, with 12 bases between the two ends. The length of the CDR3 is 14 residues. Germline V gives CDR1 MNHEY, CDR2 SMNVEV (reference sequence).

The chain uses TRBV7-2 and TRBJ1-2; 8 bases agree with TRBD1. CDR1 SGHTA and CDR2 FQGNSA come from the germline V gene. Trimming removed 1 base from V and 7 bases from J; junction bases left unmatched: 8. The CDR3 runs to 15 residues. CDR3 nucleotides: TGTGCCAGCAGCTTAGTGGCAGGGGGCTGGGGTGGCTACACCTTC. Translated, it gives CASSLVAGGWGGYTF.

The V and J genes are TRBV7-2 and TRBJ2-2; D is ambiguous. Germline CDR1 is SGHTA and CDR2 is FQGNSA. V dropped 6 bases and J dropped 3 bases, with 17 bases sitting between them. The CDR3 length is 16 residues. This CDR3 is CASSRRPRADTGELFF. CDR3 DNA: TGTGCCAGCAGTCGGCGCCCTAGGGCCGACACCGGGGAGCTGTTTTTT.

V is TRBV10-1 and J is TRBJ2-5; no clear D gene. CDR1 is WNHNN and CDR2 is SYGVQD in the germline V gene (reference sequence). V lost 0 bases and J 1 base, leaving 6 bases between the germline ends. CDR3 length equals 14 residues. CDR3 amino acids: CASSESGVQETQYF. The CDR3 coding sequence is TGCGCCAGCAGTGAGTCCGGCGTCCAAGAGACCCAGTACTTC.

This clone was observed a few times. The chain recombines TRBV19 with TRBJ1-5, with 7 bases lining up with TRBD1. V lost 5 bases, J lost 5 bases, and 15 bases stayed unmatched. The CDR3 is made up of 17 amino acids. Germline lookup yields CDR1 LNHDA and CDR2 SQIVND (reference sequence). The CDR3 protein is CASSATAGTATDQPQHF. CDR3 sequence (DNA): TGTGCCAGTAGTGCCACAGCCGGGACAGCGACCGATCAGCCCCAGCATTTT. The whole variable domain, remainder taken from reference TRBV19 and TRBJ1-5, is DGGITQSPKYLFRKEGQNVTLSCEQNLNHDAMYWYRQDPGQGLRLIYYSQIVNDFQKGDIAEGYSVSREKKESFPLTVTSAQKNPTAFYLCASSATAGTATDQPQHFGDGTRLSIL.